These 15 T cell receptor beta chains originate from one sample sequenced in a study of blood T cell repertoires in COVID-19. Some clones are missing from TCRdb's copy, which holds only in-frame ones; the method was immunoSEQ multiplex PCR. The repertoire holds approximately 190,000 clones, around four fifths seen once, with approximately 5.1% in the top ten. Sequencing used peripheral blood. These receptors all come from a woman between 65 and 79 years old with active or convalescent COVID-19.

The chain is built from TRBV28 and TRBJ1-1; 8 nucleotides line up with TRBD1. V lost 8 bases to trimming and J lost 2 bases; unmatched junction nucleotides: 13. Germline lookup yields CDR1 MDHEN and CDR2 SYDVKM. There are 16 residues in the CDR3. This chain's CDR3 is CASLVRQGKYNTEAFF. CDR3 in DNA: TGTGCCAGCCTTGTAAGACAGGGGAAATACAACACTGAAGCTTTCTTT.

The genes are TRBV7-9 and TRBJ1-1, with 11 bases lining up with TRBD1. V lost 2 bases and J lost 4; bases outside the gene matches: 3. Looked up from germline, CDR1 is SEHNR and CDR2 is FQNEAQ (reference sequence). The CDR3 loop spans 15 amino acids. CDR3 loop: CASSLPGTGGTEAFF. The CDR3 DNA is TGTGCCAGCAGCTTACCCGGGACAGGGGGCACTGAAGCTTTCTTT.

The chain employs TRBV18 and TRBJ2-1; weak D call: TRBD2 (5 bases). V shed 5 bases and J shed 8 bases, with 19 bases lying between them. The germline V gene has CDR1 KGHSH and CDR2 LQKENI. CDR3 length equals 15 residues. The DNA of the CDR3 is TGTGCCAGCTCAGACCGGACTCGGAGCGTCTATGAGCAGTTCTTC. Encoded protein: CASSDRTRSVYEQFF.

The chain recombines TRBV28 with TRBJ1-1; D is perhaps TRBD1 (5 bases). CDR1 MDHEN and CDR2 SYDVKM come from the germline V gene. The CDR3 length is 15 residues. Between the trimmed V and J ends, which lost 5 bases and 0 bases, there was a span of 13 bases. CDR3 sequence reads: CASSLTVTLNTEAFF. The CDR3 DNA follows: TGTGCCAGCAGTCTGACAGTTACGCTGAACACTGAAGCTTTCTTT.

The CDR3 spells CASRRVSNTEAFF. CDR3 coding DNA: TGTGCCAGCAGACGGGTTTCGAACACTGAAGCTTTCTTT. This chain connects TRBV6-6 to TRBJ1-1; no firm D call. V lost 6 bases and J lost 1, with 9 bases in between. CDR3 length: 13 residues. Germline V CDR1 and CDR2: MNHNY, SVGAGI (reference sequence).

V gene TRBV20-1 combines with J gene TRBJ2-3; TRBD2 is a possible D gene (6 bases). V gave up 3 bases and J gave up 2 bases, with 15 bases separating them. This CDR3 spans 15 amino acids. Germline lookup yields CDR1 DFQATT and CDR2 SNEGSKA (reference sequence). CDR3 bases: TGCAGTGCTAGTGGTCCGAGGAGGGTCACAGATACGCAGTATTTT. As protein: CSASGPRRVTDTQYF.

This clone was detected ten times or more. This chain connects TRBV6-6 to TRBJ2-1; 7 nucleotides agree with TRBD2. Germline V CDR1 and CDR2: MNHNY, SVGAGI (reference sequence). V was clipped by 4 bases and J by 7 bases; unmatched bases: 10. The CDR3 contains 15 residues. The DNA of the CDR3 is TGTGCCAGCAGTTTGCGGGAGATGGGCGGGAATGAGCAGTTCTTC. Translation gives CASSLREMGGNEQFF.

The chain recombines TRBV6-1 with TRBJ2-7, with 10 bases matching TRBD2. The CDR3 has 19 amino acids. Germline assignment: CDR1 MNHNS and CDR2 SASEGT. The junction had 12 bases not matched to a gene; V was cut back by 0 bases and J by 1 base. The CDR3 DNA reads as TGTGCCAGCAGTGAAGCTAAAGGACTAGCGGCCCTTTTATCCTACGAGCAGTACTTC. Its protein is CASSEAKGLAALLSYEQYF.

The rearrangement links TRBV29-1 to TRBJ1-3, with 7 positions matching TRBD1. After removal of 7 bases from V and 2 bases from J, the junction contained 2 bases not matched to a gene. CDR1 and CDR2 (germline): SQVTM, ANQGSEA. This CDR3 is 12 amino acids long. The CDR3 DNA follows: TGCAGCGCCGGGACAGCTGGAAACACCATATATTTT. Protein: CSAGTAGNTIYF. The whole variable domain, remainder taken from reference TRBV29-1 and TRBJ1-3, is SAVISQKPSRDICQRGTSLTIQCQVDSQVTMMFWYRQQPGQSLTLIATANQGSEATYESGFVIDKFPISRPNLTFSTLTVSNMSPEDSSIYLCSAGTAGNTIYFGEGSWLTVV.

The chain combines TRBV9 with TRBJ2-3; 7 bases are shared with TRBD2. Germline assignment: CDR1 SGDLS and CDR2 YYNGEE. The CDR3 runs to 16 residues. V shed 0 bases, J shed 6 bases, and the junction held 10 bases outside the gene matches. The CDR3 region is CASSVGEGGPYDTQYF. The DNA of the CDR3 is TGTGCCAGCAGCGTAGGGGAGGGAGGGCCGTATGATACGCAGTATTTT.

V and J are TRBV6-5 and TRBJ1-2; the match to TRBD1 covers 8 bases. Germline loops: CDR1 MNHEY, CDR2 SVGAGI. V lost 8 bases to trimming and J lost 4 bases; unmatched junction nucleotides: 3. This CDR3 contains 12 residues. This CDR3 is CASRTGTYGYTF. CDR3 DNA: TGTGCCAGCCGGACAGGGACCTATGGCTACACCTTC.

In this sample, this clone turned up once. The chain couples TRBV29-1 to TRBJ2-7, with D possibly matching TRBD1 (8 bases). V lost 7 bases to trimming and J lost 3 bases, with 25 bases between them. This CDR3 has 16 residues. Looked up from germline, CDR1 is SQVTM and CDR2 is ANQGSEA. The CDR3, as DNA: TGCAGCGCCGGTGAGGGGGGGACAGGAAGTCGCTACGAGCAGTACTTC. Protein product: CSAGEGGTGSRYEQYF.

J is TRBJ1-1 and V is TRBV27; tentative D call: TRBD1 (6 bases). Per germline, CDR1 MNHEY and CDR2 SMNVEV (reference sequence). This CDR3 comprises 18 residues. V shed 2 bases and J shed 1 base, with 20 bases lying between them. The CDR3 nucleotides read TGTGCCAGCAGTTTAGAGGGGGTCTCGTCTATTCGGAACACTGAAGCTTTCTTT. It encodes CASSLEGVSSIRNTEAFF.

The sample holds one count of this clone. The V gene is TRBV28, the J gene TRBJ1-6; D remains unclear. Germline CDR1 MDHEN, CDR2 SYDVKM. The germline V and J ends were trimmed by 8 bases and 10 bases, with 18 bases remaining between them. CDR3 length: 14 residues. The CDR3 region is CASAMTWEGSPLHF. In nucleotides, the CDR3 is TGTGCCAGCGCGATGACTTGGGAGGGATCACCCCTCCACTTT.

The rearrangement joins TRBV27 to TRBJ1-1; unclear D gene. Germline CDR1 and CDR2: MNHEY and SMNVEV (reference sequence). V was shortened by 7 bases and J by 0 bases, with 3 bases between the two germline ends. The CDR3 is 11 amino acids. This CDR3 reads CASKLNTEAFF. The CDR3 DNA sequence: TGTGCCAGCAAGCTGAACACTGAAGCTTTCTTT.